The 26 T cell receptor beta chains below come from one sample, sequenced in a study of cytomegalovirus exposure and HLA in healthy donors. 60 Vbeta and 13 Jbeta primers were used in PCR. Sequenced by immunoSEQ multiplex PCR; TCRdb stores in-frame clones only, minus some. Seen here are some 150,000 clones, approximately 82% observed once, and the top ten hold around 6.6%. The sample was PBMCs. The receptors were sampled from a woman between 45 and 60 years old in good health and CMV-seropositive.

The CDR3 DNA is TGTGCCAGCAGCTCCGGGACAGGGGATAATTCACCCCTCCACTTT. Amino acid sequence: CASSSGTGDNSPLHF. The rearrangement links TRBV11-2 to TRBJ1-6, with TRBD1 identical over 10 bases. The CDR3 covers 15 residues. The J segment lost 5 bases and the V segment lost 4 bases, leaving 2 bases of the junction unmatched. Germline V gene data show CDR1 as SGHAT and CDR2 as FQNNGV. Complete variable domain (other parts from reference TRBV11-2 and TRBJ1-6): EAGVAQSPRYKIIEKRQSVAFWCNPISGHATLYWYQQILGQGPKLLIQFQNNGVVDDSQLPKDRFSAERLKGVDSTLKIQPAKLEDSAVYLCASSSGTGDNSPLHFGNGTRLTVT.

This clone was seen only a few times. This chain links TRBV6-1 with TRBJ1-5, with TRBD1 identical over 8 bases. The CDR3 extends over 14 amino acids. Germline V gene sequence: CDR1 MNHNS, CDR2 SASEGT. V lost 3 bases, J lost 7 bases, and 5 bases stayed unmatched. CDR3 coding DNA: TGTGCCAGCAGTGACTCTGGACAGGGCCAGCCCCAGCATTTT. This translates into CASSDSGQGQPQHF.

V gene TRBV29-1 combines with J gene TRBJ2-1; weak D call: TRBD1 (6 bases). Germline CDR1 is SQVTM and CDR2 is ANQGSEA. V lost 5 bases and J 6 bases, leaving 23 bases between the germline ends. CDR3 length: 16 amino acids. This chain's CDR3 is CSVFPARQGNRNEQFF. The CDR3 nucleotides are TGCAGCGTTTTTCCAGCCAGGCAGGGGAATCGCAATGAGCAGTTCTTC.

The chain links TRBV6-1 to TRBJ2-7; TRBD1 agrees at 8 bases. V shed 4 bases and J 2 bases; nucleotides not matched to a gene: 4. The length of the CDR3 is 14 residues. Germline values: CDR1 MNHNS, CDR2 SASEGT. Here the CDR3 DNA reads TGTGCCAGCAGTGCTCGGGGACAGGCCTACGAGCAGTACTTC. Protein: CASSARGQAYEQYF.

The chain uses TRBV15 and TRBJ2-7; 8 nucleotides agree with TRBD2. This CDR3 has 14 amino acids. Germline V CDR1 and CDR2: LNHNV, YYDKDF (reference sequence). V trimming: 5 bases; J trimming: 0 bases; junction bases outside the gene matches: 3. This CDR3 is CATSYSGVSYEQYF. The CDR3 region has the DNA TGTGCCACCAGCTATAGCGGGGTCTCCTACGAGCAGTACTTC.

This chain links TRBV6-6 with TRBJ2-1, with D possibly being TRBD2 (6 bases). CDR3 size: 16 residues. Trimming removed 1 base at V and 5 bases at J, with 15 bases between. Germline lookup yields CDR1 MNHNY and CDR2 SVGAGI (reference sequence). The CDR3 sequence: CASSYWVGSGNNEQFF. DNA of the CDR3: TGTGCCAGCAGTTACTGGGTGGGTAGCGGCAACAATGAGCAGTTCTTC.

The V call is TRBV5-4, the J call TRBJ2-2; TRBD2 matches 10 bases. The V gene end was trimmed by 5 bases and the J gene end by 2 bases; junction bases not matched to a gene: 15. The CDR3 runs to 19 residues. The germline gives CDR1 SGHNT, CDR2 YYREEE (reference sequence). The CDR3 sequence: CASSSRLAGEPANTGELFF. DNA of the CDR3: TGTGCCAGCAGTTCCCGGCTAGCGGGGGAACCTGCTAACACCGGGGAGCTGTTTTTT.

The chain carries TRBV4-1 and TRBJ1-1; TRBD1 is a possible D gene (5 bases). Trimming left V 1 base short and J 5 bases short, with 8 bases between. This CDR3 is 13 amino acids long. The germline CDR1 and CDR2 sequences are MGHRA and YSYEKL. DNA for the CDR3: TGCGCCAGCAGCCAAGGGGAGGGGACTGAAGCTTTCTTT. Amino acids: CASSQGEGTEAFF.

The chain carries TRBV19 and TRBJ1-5, with D possibly matching TRBD1 (5 bases). The germline V gene encodes CDR1 LNHDA and CDR2 SQIVND (reference sequence). The CDR3 has 15 residues. The V end was cut by 6 bases, the J end by 2 bases, with 14 bases between. CDR3 protein: CASSPQGRGNQPQHF. The CDR3 DNA reads as TGTGCCAGTAGCCCCCAGGGCAGGGGCAATCAGCCCCAGCATTTT.

The J gene is TRBJ2-6, the V gene TRBV5-1, with TRBD1 matching over 7 bases. The V gene's germline CDR1 is SGHRS and CDR2 YFSETQ. The CDR3 spans 18 residues. V dropped 1 base and J dropped 2; count of bases not matched to a gene: 9. CDR3 DNA sequence: TGCGCCAGCAGCTTGACTTTCGGGACAGCCCCTGGGGCCAACGTCCTGACTTTC. As protein: CASSLTFGTAPGANVLTF.

The V gene is TRBV7-2, the J gene TRBJ2-7, with 16 bases matching TRBD2. J gave up 7 bases and V 2 bases, and 8 bases lay outside the gene matches. In germline, CDR1 is SGHTA, CDR2 FQGNSA. This CDR3 spans 17 amino acids. In nucleotides, the CDR3 is TGTGCCAGCAGCTTATCAGGGACTAGCGGGGGGGCCAAAGAGCAGTACTTC. Translation: CASSLSGTSGGAKEQYF.

The V and J genes are TRBV12-5 and TRBJ2-7; possibly TRBD2 for D (6 bases). Trimming removed 7 bases at V and 0 bases at J, with 13 bases between. Germline CDR1 reads LGHNT; CDR2 reads FRNRAP. CDR3 length equals 14 residues. DNA for the CDR3: TGTGCTAGTGCTTATAGCGGAAGCTCCTACGAGCAGTACTTC. Its protein is CASAYSGSSYEQYF.

The chain carries TRBV5-4 and TRBJ2-1; possibly TRBD2 for D (6 bases). Trimming took 3 bases from V and 6 from J, leaving 13 bases between them. Per the germline V gene, CDR1 is SGHNT and CDR2 is YYREEE (reference sequence). This CDR3 spans 14 amino acids. The CDR3 is CASSYPGTFNEQFF. The CDR3 DNA reads TGTGCCAGCAGCTACCCCGGGACTTTCAATGAGCAGTTCTTC.

The chain employs TRBV4-3 and TRBJ1-3; no definite D call. In germline, CDR1 is LGHNA, CDR2 YSLEER. The CDR3 sequence is 14 residues long. V was clipped by 1 base and J by 2 bases, with 6 bases between them. CDR3: CASSQASAGNTIYF. As DNA, the CDR3 is TGCGCCAGCAGCCAAGCCTCCGCTGGAAACACCATATATTTT.

This clone was counted a single time. The genes are TRBV19 and TRBJ1-4, with D uncertain. This CDR3 spans 14 amino acids. Germline V CDR1 and CDR2: LNHDA, SQIVND (reference sequence). Trimming left V 7 bases short and J 6 bases short, with 15 bases between. The CDR3 DNA reads as TGTGCCAGTATGGGGAGAGTCATTGATGAAAAACTGTTTTTT. It encodes CASMGRVIDEKLFF.

The chain is built from TRBV6-1 and TRBJ2-3; 10 bases align to TRBD1. CDR3 size: 15 residues. CDR1 MNHNS and CDR2 SASEGT come from the germline V gene. J lost 4 bases, V lost 7 bases, and 8 bases had no gene match. The chain's CDR3 is CASKDRDRGPDTQYF. The CDR3 coding sequence is TGTGCCAGCAAGGACCGGGACAGGGGCCCAGATACGCAGTATTTT.

The CDR3, as DNA: TGTGCCAGCAGCTTGAGGGGGCGCACCGGGGAGCTGTTTTTT. This codes for CASSLRGRTGELFF. The J gene is TRBJ2-2, the V gene TRBV7-2, with 7 bases that match TRBD1. Germline V CDR1 and CDR2: SGHTA, FQGNSA. The CDR3 runs 14 residues. With V trimmed by 3 bases and J by 4 bases, 2 bases remained unmatched.

This rearrangement joins TRBV7-9 to TRBJ2-3; maybe TRBD2 (7 bases). The V and J ends lost 3 bases and 0 bases respectively, with 10 bases between them. This CDR3 comprises 15 residues. Germline V CDR1 and CDR2: SEHNR, FQNEAQ (reference sequence). The CDR3 protein is CASSLGGLSTDTQYF. The CDR3 DNA reads TGTGCCAGCAGCTTGGGGGGGCTGAGCACAGATACGCAGTATTTT.

This sequence joins TRBV6-1 and TRBJ1-1; no reliable D call. This CDR3 spans 12 amino acids. Trimming took 6 bases from V and 1 from J, leaving 6 bases between them. CDR1 is MNHNS and CDR2 is SASEGT in the germline V gene. CDR3 in amino acids: CASSRGNTEAFF. CDR3 sequence (DNA): TGTGCCAGCAGCCGGGGGAACACTGAAGCTTTCTTT.

The rearrangement uses TRBV6-4 and TRBJ2-3; no clear D. V was trimmed by 2 bases and J by 2 bases, leaving 14 bases between them. CDR1 and CDR2 (germline): MRHNA, SNTAGT. The CDR3 has 16 amino acids. CDR3 loop: CASSDTFHSYTDTQYF. CDR3 coding DNA: TGTGCCAGCAGTGACACCTTCCATTCCTACACAGATACGCAGTATTTT.

In the case of this clone: The junction departs from germline at one end; a sequencing error may be responsible. The rearrangement links TRBV7-7 to TRBJ2-2, with D possibly being TRBD1 (6 bases). The CDR3 is 16 amino acids. CDR1 is SSHAT, CDR2 FNYEAQ, per germline (reference sequence). The CDR3 spells CASSSSPGHTTGELFF. The CDR3 region has the DNA TGTGCTAGCAGCTCTTCACCGGGACACACCACCGGGGAGCTGTTTTTT.

The J gene is TRBJ2-7, the V gene TRBV5-6, with 8 bases fitting TRBD2. This CDR3 contains 16 residues. Germline V CDR1 and CDR2: SGHDT, YYEEEE. Trimming cost V 0 bases and J 5 bases; bases outside gene matches: 10. CDR3 nucleotide sequence: TGTGCCAGCAGCTTGGCCCGGAGGGCGGGGGGCCACGAGCAGTACTTC. Translating it yields CASSLARRAGGHEQYF.

With respect to this clone: Other nucleotide sequences in the sample specify the same CDR3. CDR3 DNA: TGCGCCAGCAGCCAAGATGGTAGTGGGGCCACAGATACGCAGTATTTT. The encoded protein is CASSQDGSGATDTQYF. This chain connects TRBV4-1 to TRBJ2-3; D perhaps matches TRBD1 (5 bases). Germline CDR1 and CDR2: MGHRA and YSYEKL. The germline V and J ends were trimmed by 0 bases and 2 bases, with 12 bases remaining between them. CDR3 length: 16 residues.

This chain links TRBV7-3 with TRBJ2-7, with 8 bases lining up with TRBD1. Germline V CDR1 and CDR2: SGHTA, FQGTGA. This CDR3 is 13 amino acids long. Trimming took 4 bases from V and 5 from J; bases not matched to a gene: 4. The CDR3 DNA reads as TGTGCCAGCAGCTATGGACAGGGAGACGAGCAGTACTTC. Encoded protein: CASSYGQGDEQYF.

The genes are TRBV7-6 and TRBJ2-2; D is undetermined. This CDR3 region has 12 residues. Trimming shortened V by 5 bases and J by 8 bases, and 9 bases separated the two germline ends. Germline loops: CDR1 SGHVS, CDR2 FNYEAQ. The CDR3 loop is CASSLSSGELFF. The CDR3 DNA sequence: TGTGCCAGCAGCCTTTCTTCGGGGGAGCTGTTTTTT.

The chain carries TRBV4-2 and TRBJ1-5; a weak D match, TRBD1 (6 bases). The CDR3 loop spans 15 amino acids. V dropped 4 bases and J dropped 6 bases, with 16 bases sitting between them. Germline V lookup: CDR1 LGHNA, CDR2 YNFKEQ. CDR3 residues: CASSLSRGAGQPQHF. The CDR3 DNA sequence: TGTGCCAGCAGCCTCAGCCGGGGGGCAGGTCAGCCCCAGCATTTT.